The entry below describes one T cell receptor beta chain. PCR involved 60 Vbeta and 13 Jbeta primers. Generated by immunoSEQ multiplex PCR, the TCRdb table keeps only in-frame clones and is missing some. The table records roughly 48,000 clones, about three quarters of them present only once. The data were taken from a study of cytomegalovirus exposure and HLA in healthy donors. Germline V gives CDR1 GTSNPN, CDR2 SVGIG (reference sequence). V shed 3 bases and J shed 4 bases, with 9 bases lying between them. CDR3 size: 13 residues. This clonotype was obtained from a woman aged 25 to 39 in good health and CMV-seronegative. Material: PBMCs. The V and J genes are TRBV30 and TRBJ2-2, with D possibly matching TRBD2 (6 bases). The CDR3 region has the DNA TGTGCCTGGAGGCGGGACCCCACCGGGGAGCTGTTTTTT. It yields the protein CAWRRDPTGELFF. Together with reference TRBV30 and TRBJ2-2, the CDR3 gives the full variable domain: SQTIHQWPATLVQPVGSPLSLECTVEGTSNPNLYWYRQAAGRGLQLLFYSVGIGQISSEVPQNLSASRPQDRQFILSSKKLLLSDSGFYLCAWRRDPTGELFFGEGSRLTVL.